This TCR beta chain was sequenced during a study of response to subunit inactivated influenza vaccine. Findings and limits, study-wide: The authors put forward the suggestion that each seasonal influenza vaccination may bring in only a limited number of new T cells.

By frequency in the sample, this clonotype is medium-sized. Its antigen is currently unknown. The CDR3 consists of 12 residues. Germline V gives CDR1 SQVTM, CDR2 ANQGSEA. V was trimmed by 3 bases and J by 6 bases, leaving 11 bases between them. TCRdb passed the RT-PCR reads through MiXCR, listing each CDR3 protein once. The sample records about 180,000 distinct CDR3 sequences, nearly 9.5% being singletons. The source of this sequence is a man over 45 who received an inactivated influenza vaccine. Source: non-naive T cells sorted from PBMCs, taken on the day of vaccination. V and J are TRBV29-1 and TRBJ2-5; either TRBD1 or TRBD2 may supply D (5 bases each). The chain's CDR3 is CSVEGDRQTQYF. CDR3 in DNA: TGCAGCGTTGAGGGGGATAGGCAGACCCAGTACTTC. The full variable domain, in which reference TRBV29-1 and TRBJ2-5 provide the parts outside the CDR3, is SAVISQKPSRDICQRGTSLTIQCQVDSQVTMMFWYRQQPGQSLTLIATANQGSEATYESGFVIDKFPISRPNLTFSTLTVSNMSPEDSSIYLCSVEGDRQTQYFGPGTRLLVL.